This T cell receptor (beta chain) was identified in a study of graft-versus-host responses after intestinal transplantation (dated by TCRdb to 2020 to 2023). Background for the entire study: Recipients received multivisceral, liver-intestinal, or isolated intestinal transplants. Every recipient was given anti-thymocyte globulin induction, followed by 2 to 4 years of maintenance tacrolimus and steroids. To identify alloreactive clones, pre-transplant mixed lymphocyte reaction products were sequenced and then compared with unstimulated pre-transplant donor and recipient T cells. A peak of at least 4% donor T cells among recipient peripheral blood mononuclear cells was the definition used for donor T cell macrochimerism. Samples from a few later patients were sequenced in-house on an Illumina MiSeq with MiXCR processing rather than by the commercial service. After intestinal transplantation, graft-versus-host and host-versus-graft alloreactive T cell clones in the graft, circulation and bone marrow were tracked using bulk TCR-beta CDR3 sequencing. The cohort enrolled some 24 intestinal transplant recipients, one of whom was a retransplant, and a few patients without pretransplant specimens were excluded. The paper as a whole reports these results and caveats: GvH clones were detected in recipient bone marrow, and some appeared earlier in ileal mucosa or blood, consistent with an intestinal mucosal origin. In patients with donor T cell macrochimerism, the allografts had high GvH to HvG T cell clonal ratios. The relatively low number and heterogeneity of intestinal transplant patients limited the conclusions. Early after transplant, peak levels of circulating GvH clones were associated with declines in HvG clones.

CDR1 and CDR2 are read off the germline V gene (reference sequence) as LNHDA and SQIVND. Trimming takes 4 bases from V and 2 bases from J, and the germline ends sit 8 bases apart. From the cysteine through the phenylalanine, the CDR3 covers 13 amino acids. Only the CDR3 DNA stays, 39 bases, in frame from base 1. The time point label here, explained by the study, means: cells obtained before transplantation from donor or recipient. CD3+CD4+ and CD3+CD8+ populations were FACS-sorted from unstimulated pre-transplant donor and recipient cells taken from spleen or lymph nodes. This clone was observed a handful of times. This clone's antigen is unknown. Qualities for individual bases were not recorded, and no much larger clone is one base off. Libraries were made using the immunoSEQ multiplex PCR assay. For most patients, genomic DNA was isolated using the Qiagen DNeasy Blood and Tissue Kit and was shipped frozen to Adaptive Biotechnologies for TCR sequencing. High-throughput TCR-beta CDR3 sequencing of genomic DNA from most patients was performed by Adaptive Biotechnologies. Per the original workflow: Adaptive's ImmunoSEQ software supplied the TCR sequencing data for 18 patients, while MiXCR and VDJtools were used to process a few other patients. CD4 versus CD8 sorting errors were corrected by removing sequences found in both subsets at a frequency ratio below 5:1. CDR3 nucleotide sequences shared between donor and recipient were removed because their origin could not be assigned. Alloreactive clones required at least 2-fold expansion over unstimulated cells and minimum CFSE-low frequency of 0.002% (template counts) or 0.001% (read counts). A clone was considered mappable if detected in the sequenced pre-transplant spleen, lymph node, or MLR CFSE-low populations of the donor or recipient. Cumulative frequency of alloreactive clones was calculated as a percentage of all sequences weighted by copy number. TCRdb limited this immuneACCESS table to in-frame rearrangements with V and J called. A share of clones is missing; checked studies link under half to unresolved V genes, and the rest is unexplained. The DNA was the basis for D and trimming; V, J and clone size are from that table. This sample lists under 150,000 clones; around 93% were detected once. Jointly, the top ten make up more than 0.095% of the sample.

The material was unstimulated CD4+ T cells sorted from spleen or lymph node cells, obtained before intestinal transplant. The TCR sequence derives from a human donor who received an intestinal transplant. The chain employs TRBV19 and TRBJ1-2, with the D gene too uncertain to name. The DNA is TGTGCCAGTAGTACGGACGCGAACTATGGCTACACCTTC. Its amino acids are CASSTDANYGYTF.